Listed below are T cell receptor beta chains from one sample, sequenced in a study of blood T cell repertoires in COVID-19. Libraries were prepared by immunoSEQ multiplex PCR; TCRdb keeps only in-frame clonotypes and omits some of them. The sample has a few hundred thousand clones, roughly 82% seen once; the top ten hold more than 1.2%. What was sequenced was peripheral blood. These TCRs come from a woman in her thirties or forties who had recovered from COVID-19. Both conserved end residues are part of each CDR3. D genes are given only for firm matches. Clone sizes are given selectively: once, few, many, or a class where the clone is expanded.

d_gene	v_gene	len	j_gene	abundance	CDR3aa	CDR3nt
NA	TRBV7-2	13	TRBJ2-3	NA	CASSLAGPDTQYF	TGTGCCAGCAGCTTAGCGGGGCCAGATACGCAGTATTTT
NA	TRBV5-1	15	TRBJ2-5	NA	CASSATGNPQETQYF	TGCGCCAGCAGCGCCACAGGGAACCCCCAAGAGACCCAGTACTTC
TRBD1	TRBV9	14	TRBJ2-7	NA	CASSVQGDSYEQYF	TGTGCCAGCAGCGTACAGGGGGACTCCTACGAGCAGTACTTC
NA	TRBV5-1	13	TRBJ2-7	NA	CASSFQGSYEQYF	TGCGCCAGCAGCTTTCAGGGTTCCTACGAGCAGTACTTC
TRBD1	TRBV28	16	TRBJ1-4	few	CASSSQPGQGGEKLFF	TGTGCCAGCAGTTCCCAACCGGGACAGGGAGGTGAAAAACTGTTTTTT
TRBD1	TRBV19	15	TRBJ1-3	NA	CASQQGAPSGNTIYF	TGTGCCAGCCAGCAGGGGGCCCCCTCTGGAAACACCATATATTTT
NA	TRBV12-3/TRBV12-4	11	TRBJ2-7	once	CASSRDYEQYF	TGTGCCAGCAGTCGGGATTACGAGCAGTACTTC
NA	TRBV7-9	13	TRBJ1-5	NA	CASSSTGPGPQHF	TGTGCCAGCAGCTCTACTGGGCCCGGGCCCCAGCATTTT
NA	TRBV10-3	14	TRBJ1-4	NA	CAISESQGEEKLFF	TGTGCCATCAGTGAATCACAGGGAGAAGAAAAACTGTTTTTT
NA	TRBV2	14	TRBJ1-2	once	CASSEWDTSGGYTF	TGTGCCAGCAGTGAGTGGGACACTTCTGGGGGCTACACCTTC
TRBD1	TRBV19	14	TRBJ2-7	NA	CASTATGTAYEQYF	TGTGCCAGTACCGCTACCGGGACAGCCTACGAGCAGTACTTC
NA	TRBV14	21	TRBJ2-1	NA	CASSRREEYSAVSSSYNEQFF	TGTGCCAGCAGCCGCCGCGAGGAGTATTCCGCAGTGTCAAGCTCCTACAATGAGCAGTTCTTC
NA	TRBV4-1	17	TRBJ2-5	NA	CASSYVIRGGREETQYF	TGCGCCAGCAGCTACGTCATCAGAGGAGGGAGAGAAGAGACCCAGTACTTC
NA	TRBV9	14	TRBJ1-3	NA	CASTPLSSGNTIYF	TGTGCCAGCACCCCGCTAAGCTCTGGAAACACCATATATTTT
TRBD1	TRBV19	15	TRBJ1-5	few	CASSRGQGRNQPQHF	TGTGCCAGTAGTAGGGGACAGGGGCGCAATCAGCCCCAGCATTTT
NA	TRBV28	12	TRBJ1-1	NA	CASSLWTGEAFF	TGTGCCAGCAGTTTATGGACAGGTGAAGCTTTCTTT
TRBD1	TRBV13	15	TRBJ2-5	NA	CASSSQQGAGETQYF	TGTGCCAGCAGCTCTCAACAGGGGGCAGGAGAGACCCAGTACTTC
TRBD2	TRBV3-1/TRBV3-2	15	TRBJ2-7	NA	CASSLNRGDSYEQYF	TGTGCCAGCAGCCTCAACCGGGGGGACTCCTACGAGCAGTACTTC
TRBD1	TRBV6-6	17	TRBJ1-1	NA	CASSPPGQGADLPPAFF	TGTGCCAGCAGTCCGCCGGGACAGGGGGCTGACCTCCCCCCGGCTTTCTTT